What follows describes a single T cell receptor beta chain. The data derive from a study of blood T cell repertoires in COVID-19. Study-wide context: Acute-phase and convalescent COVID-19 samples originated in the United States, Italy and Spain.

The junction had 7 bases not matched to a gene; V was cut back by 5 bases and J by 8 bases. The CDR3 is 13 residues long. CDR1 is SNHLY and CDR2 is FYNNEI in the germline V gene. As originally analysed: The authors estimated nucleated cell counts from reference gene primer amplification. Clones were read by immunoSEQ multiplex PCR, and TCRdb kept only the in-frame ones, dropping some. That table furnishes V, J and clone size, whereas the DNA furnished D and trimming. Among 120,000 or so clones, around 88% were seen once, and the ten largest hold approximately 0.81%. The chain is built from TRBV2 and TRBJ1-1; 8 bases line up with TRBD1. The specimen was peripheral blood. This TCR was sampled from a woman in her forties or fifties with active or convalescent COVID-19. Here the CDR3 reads CASSPDRGKEAFF. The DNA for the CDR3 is TGTGCCAGCAGTCCCGACAGGGGAAAGGAAGCTTTCTTT.